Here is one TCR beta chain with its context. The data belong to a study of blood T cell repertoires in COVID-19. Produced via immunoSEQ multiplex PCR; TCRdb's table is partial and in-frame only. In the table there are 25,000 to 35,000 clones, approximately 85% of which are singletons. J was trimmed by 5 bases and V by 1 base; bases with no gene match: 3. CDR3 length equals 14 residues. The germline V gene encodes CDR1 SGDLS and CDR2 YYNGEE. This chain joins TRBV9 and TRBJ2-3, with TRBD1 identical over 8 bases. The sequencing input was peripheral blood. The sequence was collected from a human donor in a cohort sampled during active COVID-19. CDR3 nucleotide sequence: TGTGCCAGCAGCGTACGACAGGGGAGAGATACGCAGTATTTT. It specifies CASSVRQGRDTQYF.